A selection of T cell receptor beta chains follows, all from one sample in a study of cytomegalovirus exposure and HLA in healthy donors. Some clones are missing from TCRdb's copy, which holds only in-frame ones; the method was immunoSEQ multiplex PCR. Counted here are some 180,000 clones, 70% to 80% occurring once; the ten biggest clones make up over 2.5%. The source material was PBMCs. The receptor source for this set is a male donor in good health and CMV-seronegative. The conserved cysteine and the conserved F or W are not part of the CDR3 here. A row's size may be missing; if present it is once, few, many or a size class.

v_call clone_size cdr3_length cdr3_aa
TRBV11-3 - 11 ASSEGINNEQF
TRBV6-5 - 11 ASTGLSTDTQY
TRBV2 - 11 ARRGSSYNEQF
TRBV6-6 few 12 ASSYPGTLNEQF
TRBV28 - 14 ASSLFSGEGNQPQH
TRBV6-5 - 13 ASSFDGQTTYGYT
TRBV15 - 14 ATSRRTSGRDGELF
TRBV2 - 11 ASSEASPDTQY
TRBV7-9 - 13 ASSLVPLLYNEQF
TRBV7-9 - 14 SSSPRALANTGELF
TRBV7-9 - 11 ASRQGAEKMTF
TRBV30 - 12 AWSPRDRDYGYT
TRBV7-9 - 13 ASSPLAGSNQPQH
TRBV6-5 once 13 ASSYSRSGIYEQY
TRBV7-9 - 13 ASSTRDTVTDTQY
TRBV27 - 15 ASSFGLALTSTDTQY
TRBV2 - 11 ASRDSVNQPQH
TRBV7-6 - 16 ASSLLAGGNSGANVLT
TRBV7-8 - 13 ASSYRQGRQETQY
TRBV19 - 12 ATAGFSYNSPLH
TRBV30 - 11 AWSGGQGYEQY
TRBV6-1 - 12 ASSGRGHNQPQH
TRBV6-6 - 13 ASSLGEGGRNGYT
TRBV15 - 12 ATSFRRMNTEAF